Described below is a single T cell receptor (beta chain) sequence and its context. What it binds is not known. The PCR contained 60 Vbeta and 13 Jbeta primers. The assay was immunoSEQ multiplex PCR, and TCRdb's table has in-frame clones only and misses some. The sample yields 100,000 to 150,000 clones, around 82% seen once. The data stem from a study of cytomegalovirus exposure and HLA in healthy donors. Study-level findings and limits: There were 150 to 200 TCR beta chains listed as cytomegalovirus-associated. V- and J-gene trimming in TCR beta was tied to a missense DCLRE1C variant by an analysis performed later.

Trimming took off 3 bases at V and 0 bases at J, with 9 bases between the two ends. The CDR3 length is 15 residues. CDR1 and CDR2 (germline): SNHLY, FYNNEI. The source material was PBMCs. This receptor was taken from a woman between 40 and 50 years old in good health and CMV-seropositive. V gene TRBV2 combines with J gene TRBJ2-1, with D possibly being TRBD2 (5 bases). CDR3 residues: CASSETTFSYNEQFF. CDR3 bases: TGTGCCAGCAGTGAGACTACTTTCTCCTACAATGAGCAGTTCTTC.